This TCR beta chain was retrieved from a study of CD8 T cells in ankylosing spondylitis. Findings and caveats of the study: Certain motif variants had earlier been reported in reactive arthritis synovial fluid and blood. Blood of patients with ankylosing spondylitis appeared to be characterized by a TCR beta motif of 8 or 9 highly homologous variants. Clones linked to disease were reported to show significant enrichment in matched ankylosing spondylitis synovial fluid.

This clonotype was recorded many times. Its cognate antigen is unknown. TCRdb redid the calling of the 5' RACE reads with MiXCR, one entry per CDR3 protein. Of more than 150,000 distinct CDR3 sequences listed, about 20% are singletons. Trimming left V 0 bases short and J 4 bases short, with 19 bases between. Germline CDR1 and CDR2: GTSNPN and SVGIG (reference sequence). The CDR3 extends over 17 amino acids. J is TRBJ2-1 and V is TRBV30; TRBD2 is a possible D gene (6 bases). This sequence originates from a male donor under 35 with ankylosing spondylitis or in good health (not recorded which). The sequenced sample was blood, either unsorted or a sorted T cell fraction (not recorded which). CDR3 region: CAWSVPFLRDGYNEQFF. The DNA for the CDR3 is TGTGCCTGGAGTGTCCCTTTTTTGCGGGATGGGTACAATGAGCAGTTCTTC. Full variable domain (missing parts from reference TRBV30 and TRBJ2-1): SQTIHQWPATLVQPVGSPLSLECTVEGTSNPNLYWYRQAAGRGLQLLFYSVGIGQISSEVPQNLSASRPQDRQFILSSKKLLLSDSGFYLCAWSVPFLRDGYNEQFFGPGTRLTVL.